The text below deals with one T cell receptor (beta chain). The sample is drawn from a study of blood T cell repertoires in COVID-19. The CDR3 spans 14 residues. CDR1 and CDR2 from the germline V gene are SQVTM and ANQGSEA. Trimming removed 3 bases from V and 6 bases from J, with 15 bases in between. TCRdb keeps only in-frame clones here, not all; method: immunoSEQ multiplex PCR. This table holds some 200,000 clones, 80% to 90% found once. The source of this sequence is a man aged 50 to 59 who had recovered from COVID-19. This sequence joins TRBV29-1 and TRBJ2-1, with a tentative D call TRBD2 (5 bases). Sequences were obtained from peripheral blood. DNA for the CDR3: TGCAGCGTTGAGGGCGGAGAGGCGGGCAATGAGCAGTTCTTC. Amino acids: CSVEGGEAGNEQFF.